A single sample is the source of the 32 T cell receptor beta chains below, sequenced in a study of blood T cell repertoires in COVID-19. The protocol was immunoSEQ multiplex PCR, while the TCRdb copy is restricted to in-frame clones and leaves out a portion. The data contain around 130,000 clones, 65% to 90% of them singletons. The sequencing input was peripheral blood. The receptors stem from a man aged 50 or older with acute or convalescent COVID-19.

V gene TRBV6-2 or TRBV6-3 combines with J gene TRBJ2-7; the D gene is possibly TRBD1 (6 bases). Germline lookup yields CDR1 MNHEY and CDR2 SVGEGT. Trimming took off 5 bases at V and 6 bases at J, with 17 bases between the two ends. The CDR3 is 14 amino acids. The CDR3 spells CASSPPQGRVEQYF. The DNA for the CDR3 is TGTGCCAGCAGTCCACCGCAGGGGCGCGTCGAGCAGTACTTC.

This chain links TRBV5-1 with TRBJ1-3, with D perhaps TRBD1 (5 bases). Trimming removed 4 bases at V and 0 bases at J, with 11 bases between. This CDR3 is 15 amino acids long. Germline V lookup: CDR1 SGHRS, CDR2 YFSETQ. This CDR3 is CASSPLGDSGNTIYF. CDR3 nucleotide sequence: TGCGCCAGCAGCCCCTTAGGGGACTCTGGAAACACCATATATTTT.

The gene calls are TRBV11-2 and TRBJ1-6; the D is unclear. Trimming shortened V by 5 bases and J by 8 bases, and 10 bases separated the two germline ends. CDR1 is SGHAT and CDR2 is FQNNGV in the germline V gene. This CDR3 region has 13 residues. CDR3 DNA sequence: TGTGCCAGCAGCCCGACTCTGGATTCACCCCTCCACTTT. It codes for CASSPTLDSPLHF.

This clone showed up just a few times. This chain joins TRBV27 and TRBJ2-7; a possible D gene is TRBD2 (5 bases). The CDR3 is made up of 16 amino acids. CDR1 and CDR2 (germline): MNHEY, SMNVEV (reference sequence). V lost 3 bases and J lost 1, with 16 bases in between. This chain's CDR3 is CASSFRPGLLSYEQYF. As DNA, the CDR3 is TGTGCCAGCAGTTTTCGCCCCGGACTCCTGTCCTACGAGCAGTACTTC.

This clone has only a few counts. The chain combines TRBV7-8 with TRBJ2-5, with 11 positions matching TRBD2. Germline trimming cut 3 bases from V and 5 bases from J; bases unmatched to any gene: 17. The CDR3 consists of 19 residues. Germline V gives CDR1 SGHVS, CDR2 FQNEAQ. This chain's CDR3 is CASSLALAGEGSERETQYF. CDR3 bases: TGTGCCAGCAGCTTGGCACTAGCGGGAGAGGGGTCCGAGCGGGAGACCCAGTACTTC.

This clone was observed a single time. The chain uses TRBV13 and TRBJ2-5; possibly TRBD2 for D (5 bases). CDR3 length: 13 amino acids. Germline V CDR1 and CDR2: PRHDT, FYEKMQ (reference sequence). Between the trimmed V and J ends, which lost 3 bases and 1 base, there was a span of 6 bases. CDR3 sequence: CASSFRGQETQYF. The CDR3 DNA follows: TGTGCCAGCAGCTTCCGGGGCCAAGAGACCCAGTACTTC.

This chain links TRBV9 with TRBJ2-1; D gene unclear. Germline V CDR1 and CDR2: SGDLS, YYNGEE. V was shortened by 4 bases and J by 0 bases, with 17 bases between the two germline ends. The CDR3 is made up of 17 amino acids. The CDR3 here is CASSPPMVASSYNEQFF. The CDR3 bases are TGTGCCAGCAGCCCCCCTATGGTCGCAAGCTCCTACAATGAGCAGTTCTTC.

This clone has at least ten counts. The V call is TRBV5-4, the J call TRBJ1-2; TRBD1 might be the D (5 bases). CDR3 size: 15 residues. V was pared by 3 bases and J by 3 bases, with 15 bases between. CDR1 and CDR2 (germline): SGHNT, YYREEE (reference sequence). CDR3: CASSSDTGIDYGYTF. The CDR3 nucleotides read TGTGCCAGCAGCTCGGACACAGGTATCGACTATGGCTACACCTTC.

This clone has only one observation. V is TRBV18 and J is TRBJ1-5; 9 bases map to TRBD1. This CDR3 region has 15 residues. CDR1 KGHSH and CDR2 LQKENI come from the germline V gene. V was pared by 3 bases and J by 7 bases, with 7 bases of the junction left unmatched. The CDR3 sequence: CASSPEQGALQPQHF. The CDR3 DNA reads TGTGCCAGCTCACCCGAACAGGGGGCCCTACAGCCCCAGCATTTT.

The CDR3 nucleotides read TGTGCCAGCAGCAAGGACAGATACACTGAAGCTTTCTTT. This codes for CASSKDRYTEAFF. The rearrangement joins TRBV21-1 to TRBJ1-1; TRBD1, the table's D call, was not compared with the DNA. TRBV21-1 is classified as a pseudogene. The CDR3 has 13 residues.

The J gene is TRBJ2-3, the V gene TRBV7-3; D is unresolved. Germline lookup yields CDR1 SGHTA and CDR2 FQGTGA. The CDR3 sequence is 14 residues long. V dropped 2 bases and J dropped 1 base, with 7 bases sitting between them. The CDR3, as DNA: TGTGCCAGCAGCTTAGACTCAGGCACAGATACGCAGTATTTT. It yields the protein CASSLDSGTDTQYF.

V gene TRBV27 combines with J gene TRBJ1-1, with TRBD1 as a possible D gene (6 bases). Per germline, CDR1 MNHEY and CDR2 SMNVEV (reference sequence). This CDR3 region has 15 residues. V was pared by 6 bases and J by 0 bases, with 14 bases between. Here the CDR3 reads CASRLRDTLNTEAFF. CDR3 DNA: TGTGCCAGCAGGCTTAGGGACACTTTGAACACTGAAGCTTTCTTT.

This chain uses TRBV7-6 with TRBJ2-3, with 8 bases identical to TRBD2. Germline V gives CDR1 SGHVS, CDR2 FNYEAQ. The CDR3 covers 17 residues. V lost 2 bases and J lost 3; bases outside the gene matches: 10. CDR3 sequence: CASSLQTLAGLTDTQYF. CDR3 nucleotides: TGTGCCAGCAGCTTACAAACGCTAGCGGGCCTTACAGATACGCAGTATTTT.

V and J are TRBV5-3 and TRBJ1-2; the D gene is possibly TRBD1 (5 bases). TRBV5-3 is an open reading frame, and its role is uncertain. The CDR3 runs to 17 residues. V lost 1 base, J lost 1 base, and 17 bases lay in between. For the CDR3, the DNA is TGTGCCAGAAGCTTGAGGCTACAACCGGGACTTAACTATGGCTACACCTTC. Its protein product is CARSLRLQPGLNYGYTF.

The chain combines TRBV10-3 with TRBJ2-7, with 9 bases fitting TRBD1. Germline V lookup: CDR1 ENHRY, CDR2 SYGVKD. This CDR3 contains 12 residues. V trimming: 11 bases; J trimming: 4 bases; junction bases outside the gene matches: 6. CDR3 residues: CASGTGSYEQYF. The CDR3 coding sequence is TGTGCCTCCGGGACAGGGTCGTACGAGCAGTACTTC.

The chain's CDR3 is CASSLILALETQYF. CDR3 sequence (DNA): TGTGCCAGCAGCTTAATACTAGCACTGGAGACCCAGTACTTC. The rearrangement joins TRBV7-3 to TRBJ2-5; D might be TRBD2 (6 bases). V lost 1 base, J lost 5 bases, and 11 bases lay in between. Per the germline V gene, CDR1 is SGHTA and CDR2 is FQGTGA. The CDR3 is made up of 14 amino acids.

V gene TRBV6-5 combines with J gene TRBJ1-1, with TRBD1 as a possible D gene (5 bases). V dropped 0 bases and J dropped 6 bases, with 17 bases sitting between them. Germline V gene data show CDR1 as MNHEY and CDR2 as SVGAGI. The CDR3 runs to 16 residues. The CDR3 protein is CASSYSGQADGSEAFF. The CDR3 DNA reads TGTGCCAGCAGTTACTCGGGGCAGGCAGACGGCTCTGAAGCTTTCTTT.

This chain links TRBV18 with TRBJ1-6; 7 bases are a match to TRBD1. The CDR3 extends over 16 amino acids. V shed 5 bases and J 7 bases; nucleotides not matched to a gene: 11. Per the germline V gene, CDR1 is KGHSH and CDR2 is LQKENI. The CDR3 bases are TGTGCCAGCTCATCCACCGGGACAGCGCCCAATTCACCCCTCCACTTT. Its protein product is CASSSTGTAPNSPLHF.

The chain links TRBV25-1 to TRBJ1-2; 9 positions agree with TRBD1. The CDR3 runs 14 residues. V trimming: 8 bases; J trimming: 8 bases; junction bases outside the gene matches: 12. Germline-derived CDR1 and CDR2 are MGHDK and SYGVNS. The CDR3: CASRHQTGGGGYTF. The CDR3 region has the DNA TGTGCCAGCCGACATCAAACAGGGGGCGGCGGCTACACCTTC.

This chain links TRBV19 with TRBJ1-1; D gene ambiguous. The CDR3 has 16 amino acids. Trimming took off 1 base at V and 6 bases at J, with 18 bases between the two ends. CDR1 LNHDA and CDR2 SQIVND come from the germline V gene (reference sequence). DNA for the CDR3: TGTGCCAGTAGTATAGCCCCCGGGCGAACGAGGGCTGAAGCTTTCTTT. This encodes CASSIAPGRTRAEAFF. The variable domain in full, with the rest retrieved from reference TRBV19 and TRBJ1-1, is DGGITQSPKYLFRKEGQNVTLSCEQNLNHDAMYWYRQDPGQGLRLIYYSQIVNDFQKGDIAEGYSVSREKKESFPLTVTSAQKNPTAFYLCASSIAPGRTRAEAFFGQGTRLTVV.

Only a few counts were recorded for this clone. The V and J genes are TRBV7-2 and TRBJ1-5; the match to TRBD1 covers 7 bases. The CDR3 is 15 amino acids. Trimming removed 5 bases from V and 2 bases from J; junction bases left unmatched: 6. Germline V gives CDR1 SGHTA, CDR2 FQGNSA. In DNA, the CDR3 is TGTGCCAGCAGCCGCGGACAGGTCGGCAATCAGCCCCAGCATTTT. This encodes CASSRGQVGNQPQHF.

The V gene is TRBV2, the J gene TRBJ1-2; no clear D. Per the germline V gene, CDR1 is SNHLY and CDR2 is FYNNEI. Trimming removed 7 bases from V and 3 bases from J, with 9 bases in between. CDR3 length: 12 residues. The CDR3 DNA reads TGTGCCAGCAATGGCAATTACTATGGCTACACCTTC. It encodes CASNGNYYGYTF.

The V and J genes are TRBV29-1 and TRBJ1-2; 9 bases are a match to TRBD1. The CDR3 is 15 residues long. Germline values: CDR1 SQVTM, CDR2 ANQGSEA. Trimming cost V 3 bases and J 3 bases; bases outside gene matches: 8. In nucleotides, the CDR3 is TGCAGCGTTGATTCGGCCGGACAGGGGCACTATGGCTACACCTTC. This encodes CSVDSAGQGHYGYTF.

The rearrangement uses TRBV4-1 and TRBJ2-3; D is unclear. Germline V gene sequence: CDR1 MGHRA, CDR2 YSYEKL. The V and J ends lost 3 bases and 1 base respectively, with 14 bases between them. CDR3 length: 16 amino acids. CDR3 region: CASSQVVGERTDTQYF. CDR3 coding DNA: TGCGCCAGCAGCCAGGTCGTCGGAGAACGCACAGATACGCAGTATTTT.

Only one count was recorded for this clone. The chain recombines TRBV27 with TRBJ2-1, with 7 bases identical to TRBD1. This CDR3 comprises 15 residues. Trimming removed 0 bases from V and 7 bases from J; junction bases left unmatched: 6. Germline-derived CDR1 and CDR2 are MNHEY and SMNVEV (reference sequence). The CDR3 region is CASSLSPTGRNEQFF. CDR3 in DNA: TGTGCCAGCAGTTTATCCCCGACAGGGCGGAATGAGCAGTTCTTC.

J is TRBJ2-3 and V is TRBV4-1; the match to TRBD2 covers 12 bases. V gave up 5 bases and J gave up 4 bases; unmatched junction bases: 7. There are 16 residues in the CDR3. In germline, CDR1 is MGHRA, CDR2 YSYEKL. This chain's CDR3 is CASSYTSGGTADTQYF. The CDR3, as DNA: TGCGCCAGCAGCTATACTAGCGGGGGGACGGCAGATACGCAGTATTTT.

The chain combines TRBV4-1 with TRBJ1-2, with 7 bases fitting TRBD1. The germline gives CDR1 MGHRA, CDR2 YSYEKL. This CDR3 region has 15 residues. The J segment lost 5 bases and the V segment lost 0 bases, leaving 6 bases of the junction unmatched. CDR3 sequence reads: CASSQDHGTAYGYTF. CDR3 coding DNA: TGCGCCAGCAGCCAAGATCACGGGACAGCATATGGCTACACCTTC.

The chain couples TRBV7-2 to TRBJ1-2; 9 bases map to TRBD1. The germline V gene encodes CDR1 SGHTA and CDR2 FQGNSA. Trimming at V came to 6 bases and at J to 6 bases, leaving 8 bases not matched to a gene. This CDR3 has 14 amino acids. The CDR3 loop reads CASRTGTGSNGYTF. The CDR3 DNA follows: TGTGCCAGCAGAACCGGGACAGGGTCCAATGGCTACACCTTC.

The chain uses TRBV29-1 and TRBJ1-1; the match to TRBD1 covers 10 bases. The trim removed 6 bases at V and 5 bases at J, leaving 3 bases unmatched. The CDR3 totals 12 residues. Germline values: CDR1 SQVTM, CDR2 ANQGSEA. The CDR3 sequence: CSVRTGGTEAFF. CDR3 DNA sequence: TGCAGCGTGCGGACAGGGGGGACTGAAGCTTTCTTT.

The chain links TRBV11-2 to TRBJ1-5; 7 nucleotides agree with TRBD1. From germline, CDR1 is SGHAT and CDR2 FQNNGV. Trimming cost V 4 bases and J 1 base; bases outside gene matches: 4. This CDR3 is 15 amino acids long. Here the CDR3 reads CASSSLQGSNQPQHF. CDR3 DNA: TGTGCCAGCAGCTCCCTACAGGGGAGCAATCAGCCCCAGCATTTT.

CDR3 region: CASTQNSYEQYF. CDR3 coding DNA: TGCGCCAGCACGCAGAACTCCTACGAGCAGTACTTC. V usage is TRBV10-2 and J usage is TRBJ2-7; D call uncertain. In germline, CDR1 is WSHSY, CDR2 SAAADI. The CDR3 is made up of 12 amino acids. Trimming removed 7 bases at V and 0 bases at J, with 7 bases between.

This clone was observed a single time. The chain uses TRBV4-1 and TRBJ2-1, with D perhaps TRBD2 (7 bases). Germline CDR1 is MGHRA and CDR2 is YSYEKL. The ends were cut back, 3 bases at V and 2 bases at J, with 11 bases in the middle. The CDR3 runs to 15 residues. CDR3 sequence: CASSHLGGAYNEQFF. The CDR3 nucleotides read TGCGCCAGCAGCCATCTAGGGGGGGCCTACAATGAGCAGTTCTTC.